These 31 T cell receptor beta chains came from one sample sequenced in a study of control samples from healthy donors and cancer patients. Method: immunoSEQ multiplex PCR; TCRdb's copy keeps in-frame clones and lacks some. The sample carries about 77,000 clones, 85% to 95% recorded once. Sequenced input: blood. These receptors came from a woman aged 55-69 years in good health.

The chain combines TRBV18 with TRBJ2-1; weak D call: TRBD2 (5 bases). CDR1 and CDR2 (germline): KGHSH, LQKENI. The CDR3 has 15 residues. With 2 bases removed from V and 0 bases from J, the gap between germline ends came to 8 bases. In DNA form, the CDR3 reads TGTGCCAGCTCACCAAGCGGAAGCTCCTACAATGAGCAGTTCTTC. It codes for CASSPSGSSYNEQFF.

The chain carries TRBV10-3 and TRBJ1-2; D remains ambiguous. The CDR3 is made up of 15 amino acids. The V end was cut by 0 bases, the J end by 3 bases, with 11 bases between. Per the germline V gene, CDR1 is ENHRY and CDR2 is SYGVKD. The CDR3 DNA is TGTGCCATCAGTGAGTCAGGGAGTCAGGACTATGGCTACACCTTC. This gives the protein CAISESGSQDYGYTF.

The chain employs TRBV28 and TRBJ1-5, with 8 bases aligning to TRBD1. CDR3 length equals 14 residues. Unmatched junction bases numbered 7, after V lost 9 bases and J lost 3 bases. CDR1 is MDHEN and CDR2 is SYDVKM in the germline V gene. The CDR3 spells CASYDRGANQPQHF. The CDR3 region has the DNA TGTGCCAGTTACGACAGGGGCGCCAATCAGCCCCAGCATTTT.

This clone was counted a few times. The CDR3 DNA is TGTGCCAGCAGCCAAGGCAGAACAGGGCAGCCCCAGCATTTT. This sequence encodes CASSQGRTGQPQHF. The V call is TRBV3-1 (or the pseudogene TRBV3-2), the J call TRBJ1-5, with D possibly being TRBD1 (6 bases). The CDR3 covers 14 residues. The ends were cut back, 1 base at V and 7 bases at J, with 11 bases in the middle. Germline CDR1 and CDR2: LGHDT and YNNKEL (reference sequence).

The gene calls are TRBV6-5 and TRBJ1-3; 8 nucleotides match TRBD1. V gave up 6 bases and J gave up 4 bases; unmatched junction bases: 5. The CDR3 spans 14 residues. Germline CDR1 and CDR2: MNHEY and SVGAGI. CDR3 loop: CASRDRATGNTIYF. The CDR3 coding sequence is TGTGCCAGCAGGGACAGGGCTACCGGAAACACCATATATTTT.

CDR3 bases: TGTGCCAGCAGCAATCTCGACAGGCCAACTAATGAAAAACTGTTTTTT. Its protein product is CASSNLDRPTNEKLFF. The chain combines TRBV21-1 with TRBJ1-4; TRBD1, the table's D call, lacks a check against the DNA. TRBV21-1 constitutes a pseudogene. The CDR3 is 16 amino acids.

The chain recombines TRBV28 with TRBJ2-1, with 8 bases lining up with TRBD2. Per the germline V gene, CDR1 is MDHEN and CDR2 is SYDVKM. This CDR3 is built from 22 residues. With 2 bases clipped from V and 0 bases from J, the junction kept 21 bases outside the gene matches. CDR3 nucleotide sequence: TGTGCCAGCAGTTTACACGCAGAGTTTCTTAGCGGGGCGGGGGGCTCCTACAATGAGCAGTTCTTC. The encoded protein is CASSLHAEFLSGAGGSYNEQFF.

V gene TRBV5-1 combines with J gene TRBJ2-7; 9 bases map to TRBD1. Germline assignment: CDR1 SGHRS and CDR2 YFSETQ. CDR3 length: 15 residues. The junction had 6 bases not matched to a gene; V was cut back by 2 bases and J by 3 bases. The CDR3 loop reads CASSLYGTGYYEQYF. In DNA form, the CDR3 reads TGCGCCAGCAGCTTATATGGGACAGGGTACTACGAGCAGTACTTC.

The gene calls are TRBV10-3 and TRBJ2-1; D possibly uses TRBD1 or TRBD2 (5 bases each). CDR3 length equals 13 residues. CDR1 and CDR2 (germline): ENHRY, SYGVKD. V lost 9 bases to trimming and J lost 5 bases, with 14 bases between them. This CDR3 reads CAIKRDGNNEQFF. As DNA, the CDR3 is TGTGCCATTAAGAGGGACGGAAACAATGAGCAGTTCTTC.

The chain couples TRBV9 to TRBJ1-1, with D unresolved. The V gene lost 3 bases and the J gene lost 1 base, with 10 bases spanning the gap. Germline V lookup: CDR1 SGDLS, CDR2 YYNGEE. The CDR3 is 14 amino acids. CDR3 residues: CASSAERQNTEAFF. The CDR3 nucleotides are TGTGCCAGCAGCGCCGAGCGACAGAACACTGAAGCTTTCTTT.

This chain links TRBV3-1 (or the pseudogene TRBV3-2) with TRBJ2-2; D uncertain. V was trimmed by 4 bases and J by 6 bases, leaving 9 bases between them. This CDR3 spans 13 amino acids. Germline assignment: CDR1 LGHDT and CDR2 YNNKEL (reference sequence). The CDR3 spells CASSPHRAGELFF. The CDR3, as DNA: TGTGCCAGCAGCCCCCATAGGGCCGGGGAGCTGTTTTTT.

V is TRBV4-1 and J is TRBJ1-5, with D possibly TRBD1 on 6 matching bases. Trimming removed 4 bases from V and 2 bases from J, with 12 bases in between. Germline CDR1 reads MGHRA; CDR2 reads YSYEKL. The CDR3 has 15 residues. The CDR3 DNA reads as TGCGCCAGCAGCCGAAGAGAGGGGGGCAATCAGCCCCAGCATTTT. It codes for CASSRREGGNQPQHF.

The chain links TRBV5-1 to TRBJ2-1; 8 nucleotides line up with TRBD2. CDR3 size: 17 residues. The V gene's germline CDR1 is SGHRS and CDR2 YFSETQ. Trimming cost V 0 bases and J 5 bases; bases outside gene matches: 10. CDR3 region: CASSLAGGSSGNNEQFF. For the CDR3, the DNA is TGCGCCAGCAGCTTGGCCGGAGGCAGTAGCGGGAACAATGAGCAGTTCTTC.

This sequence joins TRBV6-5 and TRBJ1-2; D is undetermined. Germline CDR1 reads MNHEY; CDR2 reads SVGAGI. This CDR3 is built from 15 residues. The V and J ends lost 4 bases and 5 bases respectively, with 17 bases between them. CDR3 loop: CASSLATGGLYGYTF. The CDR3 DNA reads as TGTGCCAGCAGTTTGGCGACGGGAGGATTATATGGCTACACCTTC.

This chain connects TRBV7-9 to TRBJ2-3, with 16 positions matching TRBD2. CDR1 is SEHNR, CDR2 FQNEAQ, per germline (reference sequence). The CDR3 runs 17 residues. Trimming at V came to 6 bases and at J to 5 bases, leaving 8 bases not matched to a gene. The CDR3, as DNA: TGTGCCAGCAGGCCGGGACTAGCGGGAGGGCCAGGAGATACGCAGTATTTT. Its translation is CASRPGLAGGPGDTQYF.

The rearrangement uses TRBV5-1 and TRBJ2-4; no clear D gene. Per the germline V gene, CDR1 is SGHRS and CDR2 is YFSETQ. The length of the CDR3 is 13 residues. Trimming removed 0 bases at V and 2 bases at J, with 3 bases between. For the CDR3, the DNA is TGCGCCAGCAGCTTGGCCTCCAAAAACATTCAGTACTTC. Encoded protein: CASSLASKNIQYF.

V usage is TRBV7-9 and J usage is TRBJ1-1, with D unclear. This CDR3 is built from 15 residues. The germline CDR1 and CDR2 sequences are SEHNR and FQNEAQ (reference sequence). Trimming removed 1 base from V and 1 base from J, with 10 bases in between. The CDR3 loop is CASSLVSLGNTEAFF. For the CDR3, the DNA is TGTGCCAGCAGCTTAGTTTCTTTAGGGAACACTGAAGCTTTCTTT.

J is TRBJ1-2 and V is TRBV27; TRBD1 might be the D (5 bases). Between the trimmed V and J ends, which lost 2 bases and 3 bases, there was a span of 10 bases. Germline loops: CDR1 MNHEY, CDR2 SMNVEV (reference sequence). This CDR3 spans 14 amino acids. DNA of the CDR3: TGTGCCAGCAGTTTAACGGGACGGGACTATGGCTACACCTTC. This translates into CASSLTGRDYGYTF.

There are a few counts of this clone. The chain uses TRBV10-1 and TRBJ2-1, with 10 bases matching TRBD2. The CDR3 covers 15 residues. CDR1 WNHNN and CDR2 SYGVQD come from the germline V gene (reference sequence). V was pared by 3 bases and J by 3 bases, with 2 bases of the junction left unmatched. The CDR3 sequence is CASSEAGGNYNEQFF. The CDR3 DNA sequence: TGCGCCAGCAGTGAAGCGGGAGGGAACTACAATGAGCAGTTCTTC.

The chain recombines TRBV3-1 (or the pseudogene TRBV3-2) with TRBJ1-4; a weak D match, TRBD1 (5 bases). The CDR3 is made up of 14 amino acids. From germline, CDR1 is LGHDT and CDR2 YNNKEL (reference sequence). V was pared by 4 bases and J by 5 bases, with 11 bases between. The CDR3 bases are TGTGCCAGCAGCCCCCAGGGCGGGAATGAAAAACTGTTTTTT. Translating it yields CASSPQGGNEKLFF.

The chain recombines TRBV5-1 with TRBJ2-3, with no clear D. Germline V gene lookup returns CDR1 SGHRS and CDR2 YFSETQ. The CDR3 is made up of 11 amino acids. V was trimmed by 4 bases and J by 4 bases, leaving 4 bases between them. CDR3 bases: TGCGCCAGCAGCGGGGCAGATACGCAGTATTTT. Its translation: CASSGADTQYF.

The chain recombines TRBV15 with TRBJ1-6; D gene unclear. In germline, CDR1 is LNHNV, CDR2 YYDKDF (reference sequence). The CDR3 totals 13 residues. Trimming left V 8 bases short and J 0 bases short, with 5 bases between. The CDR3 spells CATGSSYNSPLHF. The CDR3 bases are TGTGCCACCGGGAGCTCCTATAATTCACCCCTCCACTTT.

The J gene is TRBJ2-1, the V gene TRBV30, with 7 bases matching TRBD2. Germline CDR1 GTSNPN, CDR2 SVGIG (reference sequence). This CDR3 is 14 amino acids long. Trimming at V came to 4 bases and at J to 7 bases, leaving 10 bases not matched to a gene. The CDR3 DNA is TGTGCCTGGAAAGCCGGGAGGTGGGAGAATGAGCAGTTCTTC. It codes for CAWKAGRWENEQFF.

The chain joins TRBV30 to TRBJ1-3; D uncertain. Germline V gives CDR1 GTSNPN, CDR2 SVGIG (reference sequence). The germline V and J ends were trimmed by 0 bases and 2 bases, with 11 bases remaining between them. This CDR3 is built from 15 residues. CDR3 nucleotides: TGTGCCTGGAGTGTAATGAGGGCTGCTGGAAACACCATATATTTT. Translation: CAWSVMRAAGNTIYF.

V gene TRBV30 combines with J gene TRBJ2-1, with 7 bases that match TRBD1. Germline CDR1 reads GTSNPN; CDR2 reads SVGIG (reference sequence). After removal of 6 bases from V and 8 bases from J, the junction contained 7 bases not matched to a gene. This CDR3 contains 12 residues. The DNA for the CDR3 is TGTGCCTGCCGGCTAGGGGGCGATGAGCAGTTCTTC. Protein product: CACRLGGDEQFF.

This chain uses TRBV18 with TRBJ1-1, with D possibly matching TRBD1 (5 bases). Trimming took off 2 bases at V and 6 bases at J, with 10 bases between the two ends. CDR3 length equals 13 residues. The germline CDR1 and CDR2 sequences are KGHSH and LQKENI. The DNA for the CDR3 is TGTGCCAGCTCACCAGCCAGGGACGCTGAAGCTTTCTTT. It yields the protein CASSPARDAEAFF.

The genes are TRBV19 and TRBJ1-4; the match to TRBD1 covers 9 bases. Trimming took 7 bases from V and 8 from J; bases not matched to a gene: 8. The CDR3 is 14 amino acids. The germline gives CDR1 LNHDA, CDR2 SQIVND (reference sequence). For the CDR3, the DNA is TGTGCCAGTACCAAAGGACAGGGGAAAGAAAAACTGTTTTTT. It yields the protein CASTKGQGKEKLFF.

In DNA form, the CDR3 reads TGCGCCAGCAGCTTGAGGCAACCGAACACCGGGGAGCTGTTTTTT. This codes for CASSLRQPNTGELFF. The chain recombines TRBV5-1 with TRBJ2-2, with D hard to call. The CDR3 has 15 residues. CDR1 SGHRS and CDR2 YFSETQ come from the germline V gene. V lost 1 base and J 0 bases, leaving 7 bases between the germline ends.

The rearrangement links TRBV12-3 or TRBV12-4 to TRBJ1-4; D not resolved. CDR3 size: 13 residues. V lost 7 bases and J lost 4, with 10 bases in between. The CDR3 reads CASKTRNNEKLFF. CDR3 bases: TGTGCCAGCAAAACCAGGAATAATGAAAAACTGTTTTTT.

As DNA, the CDR3 is TGTGCCAGCAGCGGAGAGAACAGGGGGCAAAAGTTCTTC. Residues: CASSGENRGQKFF. This chain uses TRBV2 with TRBJ2-1, with 9 nucleotides matching TRBD1. Trimming cost V 6 bases and J 14 bases; bases outside gene matches: 11. Germline V lookup: CDR1 SNHLY, CDR2 FYNNEI. The CDR3 runs to 13 residues. Complete variable domain (other parts from reference TRBV2 and TRBJ2-1): EPEVTQTPSHQVTQMGQEVILRCVPISNHLYFYWYRQILGQKVEFLVSFYNNEISEKSEIFDDQFSVERPDGSNFTLKIRSTKLEDSAMYFCASSGENRGQKFFGPGTRLTVL.

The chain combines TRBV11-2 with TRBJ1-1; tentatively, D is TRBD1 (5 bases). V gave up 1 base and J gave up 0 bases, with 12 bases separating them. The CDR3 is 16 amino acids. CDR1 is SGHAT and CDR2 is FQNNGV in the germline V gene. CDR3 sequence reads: CASSLAGFGMNTEAFF. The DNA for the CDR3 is TGTGCCAGCAGCTTAGCAGGGTTTGGCATGAACACTGAAGCTTTCTTT.